One and the same sample provided the 13 T cell receptor beta chains below, sequenced in a study of blood T cells in healthy people across ages. Together with a sample-barcoded 5' primer, a J-beta primer mix was included in a second PCR lasting about 6 to 12 cycles. MiXCR, applied by TCRdb to the 5' RACE reads, yields one record per CDR3 protein. The data show 1 million to 1.2 million distinct CDR3 sequences, around two fifths seen once. Material: blood. All receptors derive from a young man in good health.

This chain connects TRBV2 to TRBJ1-1, with 9 bases matching TRBD1. Trimming cost V 4 bases and J 3 bases; bases outside gene matches: 3. CDR1 is SNHLY, CDR2 FYNNEI, per germline. CDR3 length: 14 residues. The chain's CDR3 is CASSGGTGYTEAFF. The CDR3 DNA sequence: TGTGCCAGCAGTGGGGGGACAGGGTACACTGAAGCTTTCTTT.

V is TRBV5-1 and J is TRBJ2-3; 10 nucleotides align to TRBD1. The V gene end was trimmed by 4 bases and the J gene end by 5 bases; junction bases not matched to a gene: 10. Germline-derived CDR1 and CDR2 are SGHRS and YFSETQ. CDR3 length: 16 amino acids. For the CDR3, the DNA is TGCGCCAGCAGCATCGACAGGGGGCAAGTTTTAGATACGCAGTATTTT. It yields the protein CASSIDRGQVLDTQYF.

There are a few counts of this clonotype. The V gene is TRBV12-3 or TRBV12-4, the J gene TRBJ1-1; no firm D call. The CDR3 spans 13 residues. V shed 6 bases and J shed 3 bases, with 11 bases lying between them. As DNA, the CDR3 is TGTGCCAGCAGCCTGCTGTTGCACACTGAAGCTTTCTTT. Residues: CASSLLLHTEAFF.

The V gene is TRBV30, the J gene TRBJ1-6, with a tentative D call TRBD1 (6 bases). The CDR3 consists of 14 residues. Trimming left V 0 bases short and J 9 bases short, with 12 bases between. Germline V lookup: CDR1 GTSNPN, CDR2 SVGIG (reference sequence). CDR3 residues: CAWSVSGDSSPLHF. Here the CDR3 DNA reads TGTGCCTGGAGTGTCTCAGGGGATAGTTCACCCCTCCACTTT.

The rearrangement joins TRBV12-3 or TRBV12-4 to TRBJ2-6; no firm D call. V was clipped by 0 bases and J by 2 bases, with 5 bases between them. This CDR3 is built from 15 residues. This CDR3 is CASSLAQAGANVLTF. The DNA of the CDR3 is TGTGCCAGCAGTTTAGCGCAGGCTGGGGCCAACGTCCTGACTTTC.

This clonotype was seen only once. Mismatch with germline at one junction end may stem from a read error. This chain joins TRBV4-2 and TRBJ2-3, with 15 bases fitting TRBD2. CDR3 length equals 17 residues. Germline V gives CDR1 LGHNA, CDR2 YNFKEQ. CDR3 protein: CTSSPGLAGGSTDTQYF. The CDR3, as DNA: TGTACCAGCAGCCCGGGACTAGCGGGGGGAAGCACAGATACGCAGTATTTT.

There are a few counts of this clonotype. V and J are TRBV20-1 and TRBJ2-1; a weak D match, TRBD2 (7 bases). This CDR3 is 17 amino acids long. The V gene lost 3 bases and the J gene lost 3 bases, with 21 bases spanning the gap. Germline values: CDR1 DFQATT, CDR2 SNEGSKA (reference sequence). The CDR3 is CSASQGGAGAFYNEQFF. CDR3 bases: TGCAGTGCTAGCCAAGGGGGGGCGGGGGCCTTCTACAATGAGCAGTTCTTC.

The chain is built from TRBV13 and TRBJ2-1; D is ambiguous. The CDR3 has 15 amino acids. Between the trimmed V and J ends, which lost 5 bases and 5 bases, there was a span of 16 bases. Germline V gene lookup returns CDR1 PRHDT and CDR2 FYEKMQ (reference sequence). The CDR3 reads CASSAGWAVNNEQFF. For the CDR3, the DNA is TGTGCCAGCAGCGCAGGCTGGGCAGTCAACAATGAGCAGTTCTTC. The entire variable domain, with the rest obtained from reference TRBV13 and TRBJ2-1, is as follows: AAGVIQSPRHLIKEKRETATLKCYPIPRHDTVYWYQQGPGQDPQFLISFYEKMQSDKGSIPDRFSAQQFSDYHSELNMSSLELGDSALYFCASSAGWAVNNEQFFGPGTRLTVL.

Ten or more counts support this clonotype. The CDR3 DNA reads as TGCGCCAGCAGCCAGGACAGGGCCAACACTGAAGCTTTCTTT. Protein product: CASSQDRANTEAFF. This chain connects TRBV4-3 to TRBJ1-1, with 8 bases fitting TRBD1. This CDR3 spans 14 amino acids. Germline V gene data show CDR1 as LGHNA and CDR2 as YSLEER. The J segment lost 2 bases and the V segment lost 3 bases, leaving 2 bases of the junction unmatched.

CDR3 DNA sequence: TGTGCCAGCAGTGGACTAGCGGCGATACAAGAGACCCAGTACTTC. Translation gives CASSGLAAIQETQYF. The chain recombines TRBV6-6 with TRBJ2-5; the match to TRBD2 covers 10 bases. Germline lookup yields CDR1 MNHNY and CDR2 SVGAGI (reference sequence). The CDR3 contains 15 residues. The V segment lost 5 bases and the J segment 2 bases; nucleotides outside the gene matches: 5.

The J gene is TRBJ1-5, the V gene TRBV15, with 8 bases aligning to TRBD1. This CDR3 is built from 18 residues. Germline CDR1 and CDR2: LNHNV and YYDKDF (reference sequence). After removal of 5 bases from V and 1 base from J, the junction contained 13 bases not matched to a gene. The CDR3 loop is CATSGEDRAYYSNQPQHF. In DNA, the CDR3 is TGTGCCACCAGCGGCGAGGACAGGGCCTATTACAGCAATCAGCCCCAGCATTTT.

The chain joins TRBV7-2 to TRBJ2-1, with 7 positions matching TRBD1. This CDR3 spans 14 amino acids. Trimming cost V 0 bases and J 14 bases; bases outside gene matches: 10. Looked up from germline, CDR1 is SGHTA and CDR2 is FQGNSA. CDR3 amino acids: CASSLASEGAKKFF. CDR3 DNA: TGTGCCAGCAGCTTAGCATCAGAGGGGGCCAAAAAGTTCTTC.

This clonotype was counted many times. V gene TRBV5-4 combines with J gene TRBJ1-2; 8 positions agree with TRBD1. Trimming took 3 bases from V and 2 from J; bases not matched to a gene: 3. CDR1 is SGHNT and CDR2 is YYREEE in the germline V gene (reference sequence). The length of the CDR3 is 14 residues. Here the CDR3 reads CASSSDRANYGYTF. For the CDR3, the DNA is TGTGCCAGCAGCTCGGACAGGGCAAACTATGGCTACACCTTC.